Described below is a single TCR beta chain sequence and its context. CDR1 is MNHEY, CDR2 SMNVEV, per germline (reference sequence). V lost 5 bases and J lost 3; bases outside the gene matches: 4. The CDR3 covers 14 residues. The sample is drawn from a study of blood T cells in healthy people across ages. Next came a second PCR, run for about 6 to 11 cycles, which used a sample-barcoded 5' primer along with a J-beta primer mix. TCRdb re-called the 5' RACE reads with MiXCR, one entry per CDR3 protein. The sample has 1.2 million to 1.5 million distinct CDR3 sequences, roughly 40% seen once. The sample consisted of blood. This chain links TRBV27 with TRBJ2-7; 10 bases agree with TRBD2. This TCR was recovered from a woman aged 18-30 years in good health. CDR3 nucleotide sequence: TGTGCCAGCAGTCACGGACTAGCGGACTACGAGCAGTACTTC. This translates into CASSHGLADYEQYF.